The 21 T cell receptor beta chains reported below all come from one sample, sequenced in a study of T cell clonality in common variable immunodeficiency. Study observations and caveats: In common variable immunodeficiency, TCR beta chains reportedly carried fewer deletions and N-nucleotide insertions.

Their recognized antigens are unknown. Sequencing used immunoSEQ multiplex PCR; TCRdb keeps in-frame clones, though not all of them. There are about 33,000 clones in the sample, none observed a single time. Sequencing was performed on peripheral blood mononuclear cells. The receptors were gathered from a human donor with common variable immunodeficiency.

Regarding this clone: The read finishes 3 residues shy of the CDR3 end, and the germline J gene is used to complete it. The chain is built from TRBV30 and TRBJ1-6; D is ambiguous. Germline V CDR1 and CDR2: GTSNPN, SVGIG (reference sequence). The length of the CDR3 is 14 residues. V lost 0 bases and J 10 bases, leaving 13 bases between the germline ends. CDR3 DNA (partial): TGTGCCTGGAGTGTAGACCCTGAGGGCTCACCC. This gives the protein CAWSVDPEGSP. The whole CDR3 is CAWSVDPEGSPLHF.

This clone was seen repeatedly, ten times or more. The sequence runs out 3 residues before the end of the CDR3; the remainder is reconstructed from the germline J gene. This chain links TRBV30 with TRBJ1-2; the D is unclear. Looked up from germline, CDR1 is GTSNPN and CDR2 is SVGIG (reference sequence). V was pared by 8 bases and J by 1 base, with 8 bases between. This CDR3 region has 11 residues. CDR3 residues: CAGSRNYGYTF. CDR3 DNA, as far as it was read: TGTGCCGGTAGTCGTAACTATGGC.

This clone is labeled as medium-sized (0.01 to 0.1%). The CDR3 end falls 3 residues outside the read, so it is completed with the germline J gene. The rearrangement links TRBV10-3 to TRBJ2-5; D is possibly TRBD1 (6 bases). V was cut by 3 bases and J by 5 bases, with 16 bases left in between. The length of the CDR3 is 15 residues. Germline lookup yields CDR1 ENHRY and CDR2 SYGVKD. The CDR3 bases that were read are TGTGCCATCAGTGACCCTCACAGGGACGGGGAGACC. Protein product: CAISDPHRDGET. The full CDR3 reads CAISDPHRDGETQYF.

Ten or more counts support this clone. Read sequence stops 3 residues before the CDR3 end, and the germline J gene provides the missing end. The rearrangement links TRBV6-1 to TRBJ2-3; D unresolved. The CDR3 length is 14 residues. Trimming cost V 2 bases and J 0 bases, with 6 bases left between them. Germline lookup yields CDR1 MNHNS and CDR2 SASEGT. CDR3 DNA, as far as it was read: TGTGCCAGCAGTGAAATCCCTAGCACAGATACG. Translation gives CASSEIPSTDT. The complete CDR3 reads CASSEIPSTDTQYF.

This clone was observed at least ten times. Coverage ceases 3 residues before the CDR3 finishes, and the germline J gene fills in the end. The chain combines TRBV18 with TRBJ1-2, with D possibly matching TRBD1 (6 bases). Germline CDR1 and CDR2: KGHSH and LQKENI. The CDR3 has 13 amino acids. The V and J ends lost 8 bases and 4 bases respectively, with 14 bases between them. Partial CDR3 DNA: TGTGCCAGCGCAGGGGAATGGGCCTATGGC. It encodes CASAGEWAYG. The full CDR3 protein is CASAGEWAYGYTF. The whole variable domain, remainder taken from reference TRBV18 and TRBJ1-2, is NAGVMQNPRHLVRRRGQEARLRCSPMKGHSHVYWYRQLPEEGLKFMVYLQKENIIDESGMPKERFSAEFPKEGPSILRIQQVVRGDSAAYFCASAGEWAYGYTFGSGTRLTVV.

Many counts were recorded for this clone. The part of the CDR3 DNA that was read is TGTGCCTGGAGTATACAGGGGGGAAATCAGCCC. Translating it yields CAWSIQGGNQP. Given in full, the CDR3 is CAWSIQGGNQPQHF. The V and J genes are TRBV30 and TRBJ1-5, with TRBD1 identical over 8 bases. The read ends 3 residues shy of where the CDR3 ends; the end is completed using the germline J gene. Germline trimming cut 2 bases from V and 4 bases from J; bases unmatched to any gene: 4. The CDR3 sequence is 14 residues long. In germline, CDR1 is GTSNPN, CDR2 SVGIG (reference sequence).

Details on this clone: The observed sequence ends 3 residues before the CDR3 terminus, with the missing tail filled in from the germline J gene. The V call is TRBV20-1, the J call TRBJ1-5, with 8 bases that match TRBD1. In germline, CDR1 is DFQATT, CDR2 SNEGSKA (reference sequence). The trim removed 2 bases at V and 3 bases at J, leaving 6 bases unmatched. This CDR3 is 15 amino acids long. The CDR3 here is CSARPQGVLNQPQHF. CDR3 DNA, as far as it was read: TGCAGTGCTAGACCACAGGGGGTCCTCAATCAGCCC.

Details on this clone: The observed sequence ends 3 residues before the CDR3 terminus, with the missing tail filled in from the germline J gene. This chain connects TRBV6-2 or TRBV6-3 to TRBJ2-7; no reliable D call. CDR1 is MNHEY and CDR2 is SVGEGT in the germline V gene. CDR3 length equals 14 residues. Trimming removed 2 bases at V and 1 base at J, with 9 bases between. Partial CDR3 DNA: TGTGCCAGCAGTTACAAACTTATTTCCTACGAG. It specifies CASSYKLISYE. From start to end, the CDR3 is CASSYKLISYEQYF.

Only a few counts were recorded for this clone. The CDR3 end falls 3 residues outside the read, so it is completed with the germline J gene. The gene calls are TRBV2 and TRBJ2-3; tentatively, D is TRBD2 (6 bases). V lost 6 bases and J lost 8, with 18 bases in between. CDR1 is SNHLY, CDR2 FYNNEI, per germline. CDR3 length equals 14 residues. CDR3 bases read: TGTGCCAGCAGCAAGTCCAGGGTGGAGGGTACG. It translates to CASSKSRVEGT. The entire CDR3 reads CASSKSRVEGTQYF.

This clone was observed many times. Coverage ceases 3 residues before the CDR3 finishes, and the germline J gene fills in the end. J is TRBJ1-1 and V is TRBV19; D is possibly TRBD1 (5 bases). The germline CDR1 and CDR2 sequences are LNHDA and SQIVND (reference sequence). With 6 bases removed from V and 7 bases from J, the gap between germline ends came to 15 bases. The CDR3 runs 13 residues. CDR3 sequence reads: CASSPRGGFEAFF. CDR3 DNA, as far as it was read: TGTGCCAGTAGCCCCCGGGGGGGATTTGAA.

This clone was found many times. The read ends 3 residues before the CDR3 terminus; that terminus is restored from the germline J gene. V usage is TRBV2 and J usage is TRBJ2-7; 14 nucleotides align to TRBD2. V shed 5 bases, J shed 3 bases, and the junction held 6 bases outside the gene matches. Per germline, CDR1 SNHLY and CDR2 FYNNEI. There are 16 residues in the CDR3. This CDR3 is CASSPGLAGELYEQYF. The sequenced part of the CDR3 DNA is TGTGCCAGCAGTCCGGGACTAGCGGGGGAACTCTACGAG. Full variable domain (outside the CDR3, taken from reference TRBV2 and TRBJ2-7): EPEVTQTPSHQVTQMGQEVILRCVPISNHLYFYWYRQILGQKVEFLVSFYNNEISEKSEIFDDQFSVERPDGSNFTLKIRSTKLEDSAMYFCASSPGLAGELYEQYFGPGTRLTVT.

This clone was found a few times. The CDR3 end falls 3 residues outside the read, so it is completed with the germline J gene. The same CDR3 is also encoded by other DNA sequences in this sample. The rearrangement links TRBV18 to TRBJ1-2; 7 bases are a match to TRBD1. Unmatched junction bases numbered 2, after V lost 1 base and J lost 6 bases. Germline values: CDR1 KGHSH, CDR2 LQKENI. This CDR3 region has 13 residues. CDR3 DNA (partial): TGTGCCAGCTCACCACAGGGGGCGGATGGC. Translation gives CASSPQGADG. The CDR3 reads in full as CASSPQGADGYTF.

In this sample, this clone turned up a few times. The read falls 3 residues short of the CDR3 end, and the missing part is taken from the germline J gene. This chain joins TRBV6-1 and TRBJ1-2; TRBD1 matches 7 bases. The CDR3 consists of 14 residues. V was pared by 3 bases and J by 6 bases, with 7 bases of the junction left unmatched. Germline CDR1 reads MNHNS; CDR2 reads SASEGT. CDR3 protein: CASSETGISHGYTF. The DNA read from the CDR3 is TGTGCCAGCAGTGAGACAGGGATTAGTCATGGC.

CDR3 DNA, as far as it was read: TGTGCCAGCACCCGGGGGGCTCGGGATACG. It yields the protein CASTRGARDT. The complete CDR3 sequence is CASTRGARDTQYF. The chain couples TRBV19 to TRBJ2-3; TRBD2 might be the D (7 bases). The read stops 3 residues short of the end of the CDR3; the missing end is completed from the germline J gene. Per the germline V gene, CDR1 is LNHDA and CDR2 is SQIVND (reference sequence). The CDR3 runs to 13 residues. The V end was cut by 9 bases, the J end by 6 bases, with 16 bases between.

The table lists this clone with many counts. The read halts 3 residues ahead of the CDR3 end, with the missing end drawn from the germline J gene. This chain uses TRBV20-1 with TRBJ1-2, with D tentatively TRBD1 (6 bases). CDR3 size: 12 residues. CDR1 is DFQATT and CDR2 is SNEGSKA in the germline V gene (reference sequence). The CDR3 loop reads CSASQGGEGYTF. The DNA read from the CDR3 is TGCAGTGCTAGTCAAGGGGGTGAGGGC.

This clone came up many times. Read data end 3 residues before the CDR3 end; the end is taken from the germline J gene. This rearrangement joins TRBV16 to TRBJ2-1; D possibly corresponds to TRBD1 (5 bases). The CDR3 runs to 14 residues. Between the trimmed V and J ends, which lost 4 bases and 8 bases, there was a span of 15 bases. Germline V gives CDR1 KGHSY, CDR2 FQNENV. CDR3 amino acids: CASSRNGAADEQFF. The sequenced part of the CDR3 DNA is TGTGCCAGCAGCCGTAATGGGGCGGCCGATGAG. Full variable domain (rest looked up from reference TRBV16 and TRBJ2-1): GEEVAQTPKHLVRGEGQKAKLYCAPIKGHSYVFWYQQVLKNEFKFLISFQNENVFDETGMPKERFSAKCLPNSPCSLEIQATKLEDSAVYFCASSRNGAADEQFFGPGTRLTVL.

This clone came up many times. The CDR3 extends 3 residues past the end of the read, so its final part is completed from the germline J gene. This rearrangement joins TRBV30 to TRBJ1-4; weak D call: TRBD1 (6 bases). The CDR3 has 13 residues. The V end was cut by 4 bases, the J end by 7 bases, with 13 bases between. CDR1 GTSNPN and CDR2 SVGIG come from the germline V gene (reference sequence). CDR3 sequence: CAWNGGAGEKLFF. The part of the CDR3 DNA that was read is TGTGCCTGGAATGGGGGGGCGGGTGAAAAA.

This clone was found a few times. With the read ending 3 residues before the CDR3 end, the germline J gene is used to fill in that end. V usage is TRBV7-8 and J usage is TRBJ1-2; TRBD1 aligns across 8 bases. CDR3 length: 15 amino acids. Germline V CDR1 and CDR2: SGHVS, FQNEAQ. The sequenced part of the CDR3 DNA is TGTGCCAGCAGCTCAGAGAGGCAGGGGGCCGGGGGC. Translating it yields CASSSERQGAGG. The whole CDR3 reads CASSSERQGAGGYTF.

This clone has at least ten counts. From the germline J gene comes the end of the CDR3, since the read stops 3 residues before it. The chain recombines TRBV28 with TRBJ1-2; 9 bases match TRBD1. The CDR3 has 11 amino acids. The V gene end was trimmed by 6 bases and the J gene end by 7 bases; junction bases not matched to a gene: 0. From germline, CDR1 is MDHEN and CDR2 SYDVKM. CDR3 loop: CASRTGGGYTF. The sequenced part of the CDR3 DNA is TGTGCCAGCAGGACAGGGGGTGGC.

A few counts support this clone. From the germline J gene comes the end of the CDR3, since the read stops 3 residues before it. The chain recombines TRBV2 with TRBJ1-3, with TRBD1 as a possible D gene (6 bases). Trimming removed 8 bases from V and 0 bases from J, with 20 bases in between. The CDR3 contains 17 residues. CDR1 SNHLY and CDR2 FYNNEI come from the germline V gene. The CDR3 bases that were read are TGTGCCAGCCGCCGGGACATCCTATTCTCCTCTGGAAACACC. It encodes CASRRDILFSSGNT. The full CDR3 is CASRRDILFSSGNTIYF. The complete variable domain, with remaining parts taken from reference TRBV2 and TRBJ1-3, reads EPEVTQTPSHQVTQMGQEVILRCVPISNHLYFYWYRQILGQKVEFLVSFYNNEISEKSEIFDDQFSVERPDGSNFTLKIRSTKLEDSAMYFCASRRDILFSSGNTIYFGEGSWLTVV.

About this clone itself: A read error may explain this, as a much larger clone is one base away. The read ends 3 residues before the CDR3 terminus; that terminus is restored from the germline J gene. The same CDR3 can be traced to other DNA sequences in this sample. The V gene is TRBV30, the J gene TRBJ2-7; a weak D match, TRBD1 (5 bases). The germline V gene has CDR1 GTSNPN and CDR2 SVGIG (reference sequence). This CDR3 is 14 amino acids long. V was cut by 4 bases and J by 4 bases, with 17 bases left in between. The sequenced CDR3 bases are TGTGCCTGGACCCCAGTGACAGACACGTACGAG. This sequence encodes CAWTPVTDTYE. Given in full, the CDR3 is CAWTPVTDTYEQYF.